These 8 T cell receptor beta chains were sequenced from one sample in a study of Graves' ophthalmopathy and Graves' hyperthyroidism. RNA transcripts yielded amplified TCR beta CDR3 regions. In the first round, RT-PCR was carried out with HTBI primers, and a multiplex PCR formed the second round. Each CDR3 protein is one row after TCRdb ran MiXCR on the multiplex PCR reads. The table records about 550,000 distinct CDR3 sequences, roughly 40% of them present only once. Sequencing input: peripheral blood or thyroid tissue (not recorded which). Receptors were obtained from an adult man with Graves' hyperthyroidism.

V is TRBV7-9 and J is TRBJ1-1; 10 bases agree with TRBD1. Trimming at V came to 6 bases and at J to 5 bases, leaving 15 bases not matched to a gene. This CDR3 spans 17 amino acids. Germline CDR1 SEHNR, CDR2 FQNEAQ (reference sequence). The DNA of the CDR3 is TGTGCCAGCAGTAAATCTTGGGGAGGACAGGGGGTGACTGAAGCTTTCTTT. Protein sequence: CASSKSWGGQGVTEAFF.

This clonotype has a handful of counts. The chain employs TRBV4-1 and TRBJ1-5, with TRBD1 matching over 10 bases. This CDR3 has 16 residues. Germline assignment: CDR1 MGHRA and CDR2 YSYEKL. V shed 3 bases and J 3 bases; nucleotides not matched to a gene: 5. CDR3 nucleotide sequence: TGCGCCAGCAGCCACCCGGGACAGGGGTCCAATCAGCCCCAGCATTTT. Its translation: CASSHPGQGSNQPQHF.

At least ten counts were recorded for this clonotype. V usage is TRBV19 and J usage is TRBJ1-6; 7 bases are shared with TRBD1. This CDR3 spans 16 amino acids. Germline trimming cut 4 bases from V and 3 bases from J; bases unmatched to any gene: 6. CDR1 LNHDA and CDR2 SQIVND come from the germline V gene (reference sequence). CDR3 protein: CASSTRDSYYNSPLHF. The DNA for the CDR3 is TGTGCCAGTAGTACCCGGGACAGTTACTATAATTCACCCCTCCACTTT.

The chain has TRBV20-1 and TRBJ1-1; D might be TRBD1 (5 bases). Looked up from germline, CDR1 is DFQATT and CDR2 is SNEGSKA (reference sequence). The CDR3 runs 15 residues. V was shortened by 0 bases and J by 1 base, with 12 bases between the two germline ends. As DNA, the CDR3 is TGCAGTGCTAGAGACTCCAGGGATACGAACACTGAAGCTTTCTTT. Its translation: CSARDSRDTNTEAFF.

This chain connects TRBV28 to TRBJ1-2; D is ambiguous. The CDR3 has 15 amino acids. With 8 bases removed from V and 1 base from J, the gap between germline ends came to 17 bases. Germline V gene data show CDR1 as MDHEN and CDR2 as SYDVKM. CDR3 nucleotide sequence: TGTGCCAGCGCCATTGGTGAGACACTTAACTATGGCTACACCTTC. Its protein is CASAIGETLNYGYTF.

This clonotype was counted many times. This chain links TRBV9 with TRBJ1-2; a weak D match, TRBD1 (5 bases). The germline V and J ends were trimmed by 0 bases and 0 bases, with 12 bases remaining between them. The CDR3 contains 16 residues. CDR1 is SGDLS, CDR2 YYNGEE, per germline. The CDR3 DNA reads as TGTGCCAGCAGCGTAGGCCAGGGAGGAACTAACTATGGCTACACCTTC. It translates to CASSVGQGGTNYGYTF. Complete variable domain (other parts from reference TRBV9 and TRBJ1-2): DSGVTQTPKHLITATGQRVTLRCSPRSGDLSVYWYQQSLDQGLQFLIQYYNGEERAKGNILERFSAQQFPDLHSELNLSSLELGDSALYFCASSVGQGGTNYGYTFGSGTRLTVV.

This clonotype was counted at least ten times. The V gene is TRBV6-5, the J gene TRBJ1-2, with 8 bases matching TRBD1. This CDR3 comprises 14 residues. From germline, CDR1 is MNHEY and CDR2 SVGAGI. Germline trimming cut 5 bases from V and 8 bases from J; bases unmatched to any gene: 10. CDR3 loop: CASSQGTGARGYTF. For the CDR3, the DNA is TGTGCCAGCAGTCAAGGGACAGGAGCTAGGGGCTACACCTTC.

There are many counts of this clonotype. The CDR3 DNA is TGTGCCAGCAGCTTACAGGGGGAAAAAAACACTGAAGCTTTCTTT. Amino acids: CASSLQGEKNTEAFF. The chain couples TRBV7-3 to TRBJ1-1, with 7 bases that match TRBD1. Trimming took 2 bases from V and 2 from J; bases not matched to a gene: 5. CDR1 and CDR2 from the germline V gene are SGHTA and FQGTGA. There are 15 residues in the CDR3.